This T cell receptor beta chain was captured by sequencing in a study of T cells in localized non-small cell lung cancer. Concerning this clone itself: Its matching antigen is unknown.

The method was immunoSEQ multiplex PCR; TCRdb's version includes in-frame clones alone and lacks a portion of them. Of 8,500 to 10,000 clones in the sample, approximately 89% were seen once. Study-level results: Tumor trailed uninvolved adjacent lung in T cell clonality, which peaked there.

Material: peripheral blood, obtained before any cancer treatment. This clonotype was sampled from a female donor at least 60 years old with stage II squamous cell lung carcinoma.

The CDR3 DNA sequence: TGCGCCAGCAGCCGTTTGGGGACCGACACTGAAGCTTTCTTT. Translating it yields CASSRLGTDTEAFF. V gene TRBV5-1 combines with J gene TRBJ1-1; tentatively, D is TRBD1 (5 bases). CDR1 and CDR2 from the germline V gene are SGHRS and YFSETQ. Trimming took off 4 bases at V and 3 bases at J, with 13 bases between the two ends. This CDR3 is built from 14 residues.